This T cell receptor beta chain originates from a study of glioma-infiltrating T cells after dendritic cell vaccination. The protocol was immunoSEQ multiplex PCR, while the TCRdb copy is restricted to in-frame clones and leaves out a portion. The sample shows around 100,000 clones, approximately 80% of them seen only once. This clone was counted between two and nine times. V lost 0 bases and J 4 bases, leaving 12 bases between the germline ends. This CDR3 spans 15 amino acids. From germline, CDR1 is SGHDN and CDR2 FVKESK. PBMC sampling occurred before vaccination, two weeks after the third dose, and at progression.

Material: blood, obtained before dendritic cell vaccination. The chain is built from TRBV14 and TRBJ1-2; D unresolved. The source is a human donor with glioblastoma. CDR3 coding DNA: TGTGCCAGCAGCCAAGATCACGGGGAATTCTATGGCTACACCTTC. As protein: CASSQDHGEFYGYTF. Full variable domain (remainder filled in from reference TRBV14 and TRBJ1-2): EAGVTQFPSHSVIEKGQTVTLRCDPISGHDNLYWYRRVMGKEIKFLLHFVKESKQDESGMPNNRFLAERTGGTYSTLKVQPAELEDSGVYFCASSQDHGEFYGYTFGSGTRLTVV.